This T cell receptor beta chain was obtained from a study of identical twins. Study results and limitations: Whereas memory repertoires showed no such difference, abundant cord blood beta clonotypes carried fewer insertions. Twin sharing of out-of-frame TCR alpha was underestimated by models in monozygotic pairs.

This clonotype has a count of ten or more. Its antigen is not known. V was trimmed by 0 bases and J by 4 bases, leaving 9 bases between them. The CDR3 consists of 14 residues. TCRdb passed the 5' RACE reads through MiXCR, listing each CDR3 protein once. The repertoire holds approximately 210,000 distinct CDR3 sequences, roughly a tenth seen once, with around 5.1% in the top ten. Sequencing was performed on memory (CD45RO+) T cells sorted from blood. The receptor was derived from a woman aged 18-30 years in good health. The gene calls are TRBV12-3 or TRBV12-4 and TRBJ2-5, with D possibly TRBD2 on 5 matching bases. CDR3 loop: CASSLARRRETQYF. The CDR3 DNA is TGTGCCAGCAGTTTAGCGCGGAGGAGAGAGACCCAGTACTTC.